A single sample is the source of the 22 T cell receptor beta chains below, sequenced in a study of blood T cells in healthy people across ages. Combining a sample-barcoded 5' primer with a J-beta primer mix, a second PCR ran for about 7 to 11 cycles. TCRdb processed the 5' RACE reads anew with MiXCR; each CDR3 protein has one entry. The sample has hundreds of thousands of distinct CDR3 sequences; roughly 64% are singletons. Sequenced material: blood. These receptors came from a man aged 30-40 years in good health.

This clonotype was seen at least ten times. The CDR3 sequence: CASSRDRGYEQYF. CDR3 in DNA: TGTGCCAGCAGTCGGGACAGGGGCTACGAGCAGTACTTC. The chain couples TRBV6-5 to TRBJ2-7, with 10 bases fitting TRBD1. With 5 bases clipped from V and 3 bases from J, the junction kept 1 base outside the gene matches. The CDR3 is 13 residues long. The germline V gene encodes CDR1 MNHEY and CDR2 SVGAGI.

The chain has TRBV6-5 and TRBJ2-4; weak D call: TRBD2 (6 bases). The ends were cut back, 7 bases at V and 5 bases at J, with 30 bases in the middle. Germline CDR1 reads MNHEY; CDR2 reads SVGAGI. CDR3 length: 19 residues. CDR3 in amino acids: CASTFLSRDVRTKENIQYF. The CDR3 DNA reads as TGTGCCAGCACTTTTCTTAGTCGGGATGTGAGGACTAAAGAAAACATTCAGTACTTC.

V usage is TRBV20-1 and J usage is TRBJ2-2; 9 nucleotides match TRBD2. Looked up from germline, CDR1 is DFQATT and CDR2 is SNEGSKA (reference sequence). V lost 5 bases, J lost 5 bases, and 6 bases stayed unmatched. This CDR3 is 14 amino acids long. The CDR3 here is CSAFSGGQTGELFF. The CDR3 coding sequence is TGCAGTGCTTTTAGCGGGGGCCAAACCGGGGAGCTGTTTTTT.

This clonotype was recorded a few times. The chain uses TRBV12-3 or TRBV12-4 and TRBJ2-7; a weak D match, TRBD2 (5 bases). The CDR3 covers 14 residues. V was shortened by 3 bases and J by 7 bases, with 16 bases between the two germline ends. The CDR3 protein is CASSFRGLLKEQYF. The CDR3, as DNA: TGTGCCAGCAGTTTCCGGGGTCTGCTGAAAGAGCAGTACTTC.

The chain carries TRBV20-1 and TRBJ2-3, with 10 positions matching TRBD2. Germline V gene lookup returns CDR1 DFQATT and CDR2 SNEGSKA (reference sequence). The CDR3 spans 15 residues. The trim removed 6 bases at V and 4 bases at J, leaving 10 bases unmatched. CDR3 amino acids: CSAGGLAGGPDTQYF. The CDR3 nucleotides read TGCAGTGCCGGAGGGTTAGCGGGGGGTCCAGATACGCAGTATTTT.

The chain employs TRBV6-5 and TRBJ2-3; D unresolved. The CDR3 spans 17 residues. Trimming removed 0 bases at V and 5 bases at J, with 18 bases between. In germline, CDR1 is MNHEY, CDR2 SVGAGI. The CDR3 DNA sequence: TGTGCCAGCAGTTACTCGAAATCACCCCTATACGAAGATACGCAGTATTTT. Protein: CASSYSKSPLYEDTQYF.

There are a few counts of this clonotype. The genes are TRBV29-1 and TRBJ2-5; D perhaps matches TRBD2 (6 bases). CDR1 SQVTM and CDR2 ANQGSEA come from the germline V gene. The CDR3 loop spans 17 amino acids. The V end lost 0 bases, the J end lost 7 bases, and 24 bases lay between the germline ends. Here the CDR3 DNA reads TGCAGCGTTGAAGAGCCATCGCGGATTAGCGGTGGCCGGACCCAGTACTTC. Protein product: CSVEEPSRISGGRTQYF.

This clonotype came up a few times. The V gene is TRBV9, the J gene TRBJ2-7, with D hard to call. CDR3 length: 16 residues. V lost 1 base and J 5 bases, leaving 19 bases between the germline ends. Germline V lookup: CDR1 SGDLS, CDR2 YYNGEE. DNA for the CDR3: TGTGCCAGCAGCGTAAGCCGGACGACCCATACCCACGAGCAGTACTTC. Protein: CASSVSRTTHTHEQYF.

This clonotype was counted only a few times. This CDR3 reads CASSETQGHEQFF. Here the CDR3 DNA reads TGTGCCAGCAGCGAGACGCAGGGCCATGAGCAGTTCTTC. The rearrangement joins TRBV7-9 to TRBJ2-1; TRBD1 might be the D (5 bases). There are 13 residues in the CDR3. V lost 5 bases and J 8 bases, leaving 13 bases between the germline ends. Germline CDR1 SEHNR, CDR2 FQNEAQ (reference sequence).

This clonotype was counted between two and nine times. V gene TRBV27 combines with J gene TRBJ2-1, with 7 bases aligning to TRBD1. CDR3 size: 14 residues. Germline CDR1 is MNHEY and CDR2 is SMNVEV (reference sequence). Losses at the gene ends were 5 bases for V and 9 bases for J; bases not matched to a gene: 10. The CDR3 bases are TGTGCCAGCAGTCGGACAGGTCGTACCACTGAGCAGTTCTTC. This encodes CASSRTGRTTEQFF.

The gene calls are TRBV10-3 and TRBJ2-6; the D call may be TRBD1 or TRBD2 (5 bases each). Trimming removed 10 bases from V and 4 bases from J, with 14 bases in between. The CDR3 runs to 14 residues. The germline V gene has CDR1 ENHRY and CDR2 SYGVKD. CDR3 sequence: CATDRGTGANVLTF. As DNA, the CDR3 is TGTGCCACCGACCGGGGCACCGGGGCCAACGTCCTGACTTTC.

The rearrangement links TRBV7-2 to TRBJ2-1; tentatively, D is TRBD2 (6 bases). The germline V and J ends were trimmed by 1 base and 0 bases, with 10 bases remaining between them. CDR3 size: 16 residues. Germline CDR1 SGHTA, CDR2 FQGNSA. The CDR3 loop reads CASSLDRDFSYNEQFF. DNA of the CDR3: TGTGCCAGCAGCTTAGACCGGGACTTCTCCTACAATGAGCAGTTCTTC.

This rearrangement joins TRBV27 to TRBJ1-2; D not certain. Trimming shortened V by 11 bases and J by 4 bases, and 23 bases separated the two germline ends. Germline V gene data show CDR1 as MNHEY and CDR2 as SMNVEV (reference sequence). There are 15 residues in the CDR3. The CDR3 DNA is TGTGCCGTGTGGTCCCTTGGGGAGAATGGCTATGGCTACACCTTC. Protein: CAVWSLGENGYGYTF.

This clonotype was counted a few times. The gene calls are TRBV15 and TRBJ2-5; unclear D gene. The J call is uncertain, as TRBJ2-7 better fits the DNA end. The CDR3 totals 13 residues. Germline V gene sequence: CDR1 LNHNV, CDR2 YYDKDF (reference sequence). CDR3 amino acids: CATSRGVGPEQYF. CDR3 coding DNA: TGTGCCACCAGCAGAGGCGTTGGCCCCGAGCAGTACTTC.

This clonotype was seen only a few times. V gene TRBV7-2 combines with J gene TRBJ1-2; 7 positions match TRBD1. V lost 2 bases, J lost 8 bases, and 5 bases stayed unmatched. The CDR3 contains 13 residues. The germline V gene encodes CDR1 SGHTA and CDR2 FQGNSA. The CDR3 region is CASSLRDSRGYTF. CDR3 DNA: TGTGCCAGCAGCTTACGGGACAGCAGGGGCTACACCTTC.

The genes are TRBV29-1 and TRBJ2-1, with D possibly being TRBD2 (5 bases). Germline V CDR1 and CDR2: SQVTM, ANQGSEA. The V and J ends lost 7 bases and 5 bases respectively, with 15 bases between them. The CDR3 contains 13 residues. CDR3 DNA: TGCAGCGCAGTCCCAGACGGGAACAATGAGCAGTTCTTC. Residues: CSAVPDGNNEQFF.

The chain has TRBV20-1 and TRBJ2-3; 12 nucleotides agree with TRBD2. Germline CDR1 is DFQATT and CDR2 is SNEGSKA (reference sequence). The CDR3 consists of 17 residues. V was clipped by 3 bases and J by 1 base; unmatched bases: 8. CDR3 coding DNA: TGCAGTGCTAGTGGCCGGACTAGCGGGAAAGGCACAGATACGCAGTATTTT. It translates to CSASGRTSGKGTDTQYF.

The CDR3: CASAAFRISGYTF. The CDR3 DNA is TGTGCCAGCGCAGCGTTCAGGATAAGCGGCTACACCTTC. The rearrangement links TRBV28 to TRBJ1-2; D is undetermined. V lost 8 bases and J lost 8, with 18 bases in between. Germline CDR1 is MDHEN and CDR2 is SYDVKM. This CDR3 region has 13 residues.

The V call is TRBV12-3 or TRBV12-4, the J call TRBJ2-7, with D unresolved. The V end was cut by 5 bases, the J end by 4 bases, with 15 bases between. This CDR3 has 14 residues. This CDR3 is CASSPVLRPYEQYF. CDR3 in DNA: TGTGCCAGCAGTCCGGTACTTAGGCCTTACGAGCAGTACTTC.

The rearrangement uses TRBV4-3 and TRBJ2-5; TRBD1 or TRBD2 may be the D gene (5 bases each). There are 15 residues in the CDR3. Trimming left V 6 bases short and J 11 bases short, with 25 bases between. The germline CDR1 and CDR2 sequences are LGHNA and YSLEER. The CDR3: CASSRGPLGANEQYF. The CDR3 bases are TGCGCCAGCAGTCGCGGGCCGCTTGGGGCCAATGAGCAGTACTTC.

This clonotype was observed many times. This CDR3 is CASRPPGTGSYEQYF. CDR3 nucleotide sequence: TGTGCCAGCAGACCACCCGGGACAGGAAGCTACGAGCAGTACTTC. This sequence joins TRBV28 and TRBJ2-7, with TRBD1 identical over 8 bases. The V gene's germline CDR1 is MDHEN and CDR2 SYDVKM. After removal of 6 bases from V and 3 bases from J, the junction contained 10 bases not matched to a gene. This CDR3 spans 15 amino acids.

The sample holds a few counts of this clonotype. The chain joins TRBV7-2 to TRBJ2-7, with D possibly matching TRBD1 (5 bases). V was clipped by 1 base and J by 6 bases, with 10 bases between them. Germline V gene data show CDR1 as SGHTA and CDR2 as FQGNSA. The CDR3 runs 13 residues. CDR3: CASSLGGIGEQYF. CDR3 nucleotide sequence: TGTGCCAGCAGCTTAGGGGGCATTGGCGAGCAGTACTTC.